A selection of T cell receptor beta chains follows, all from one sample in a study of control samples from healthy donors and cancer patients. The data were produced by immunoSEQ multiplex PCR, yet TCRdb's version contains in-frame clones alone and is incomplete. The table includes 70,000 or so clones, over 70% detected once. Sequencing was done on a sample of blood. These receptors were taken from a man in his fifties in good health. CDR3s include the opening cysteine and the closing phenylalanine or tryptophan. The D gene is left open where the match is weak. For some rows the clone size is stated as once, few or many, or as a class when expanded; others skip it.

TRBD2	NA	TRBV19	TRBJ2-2	TGTGCCAGTAGTAGGGGGGGATCGACCGGGGAGCTGTTTTTT	CASSRGGSTGELFF
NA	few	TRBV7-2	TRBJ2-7	TGTGCCAGCAGCCGCCCGGTACGGCAGGGAGGCGAGCAGTACTTC	CASSRPVRQGGEQYF
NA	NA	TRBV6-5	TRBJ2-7	TGTGCCAGCAGATCCAGGGCCCACGAGCAGTACTTC	CASRSRAHEQYF
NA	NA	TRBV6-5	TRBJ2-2	TGTGCCAGCAGTTACGAATTTTGGACCGGGGAGCTGTTTTTT	CASSYEFWTGELFF
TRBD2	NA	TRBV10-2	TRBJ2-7	TGCGCCAGCAGTACAGCGGGAGGGCTTGAGCAGTACTTC	CASSTAGGLEQYF
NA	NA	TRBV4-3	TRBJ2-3	TGCGCCAGCAGCCAAGACGTAGGAGGGAGCACAGATACGCAGTATTTT	CASSQDVGGSTDTQYF
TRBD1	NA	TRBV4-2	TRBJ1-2	TGTGCCAGCAGTCCAACAGGGGATAGGGGCTACACCTTC	CASSPTGDRGYTF
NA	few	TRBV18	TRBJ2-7	TGTGCCAGCTCACCAGTTCAGAGAATCAACGAGCAGTACTTC	CASSPVQRINEQYF
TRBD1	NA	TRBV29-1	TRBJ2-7	TGCAGCGTGGAAACGGGACAGGGGAGATACGAGCAGTACTTC	CSVETGQGRYEQYF
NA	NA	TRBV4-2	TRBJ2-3	TGTGCCAGCAGCCAAGATCATGGCACAGATACGCAGTATTTT	CASSQDHGTDTQYF
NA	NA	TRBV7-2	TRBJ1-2	TGTGCCAGCAGCTTAGAGGACGGTCCGGCAGGGGTAAAAGGCTACACCTTC	CASSLEDGPAGVKGYTF
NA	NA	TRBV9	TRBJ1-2	TGTGCCAGCAGTGGGGTTAGGGGCTACACCTTC	CASSGVRGYTF
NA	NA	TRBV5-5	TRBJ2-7	TGTGCCAGCAGCTTGGCAGGGACCGTGGCCTACGAGCAGTACTTC	CASSLAGTVAYEQYF
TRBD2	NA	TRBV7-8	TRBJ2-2	TGTGCCAGCAGCTTAGAGGGTAGCGGGAGAGCGAACACCGGGGAGCTGTTTTTT	CASSLEGSGRANTGELFF
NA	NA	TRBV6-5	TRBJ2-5	TGTGCCAGCAGCGCCGGGCCTGTTAGTCTGGTGACCCAGTACTTC	CASSAGPVSLVTQYF
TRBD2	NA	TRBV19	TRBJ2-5	TGTGCCAGTAGTTGGTCTAGCGGACAAGAGACCCAGTACTTC	CASSWSSGQETQYF
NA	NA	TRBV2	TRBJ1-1	TGTGCCAGCAGTGGCAGGCAGAACACTGAAGCTTTCTTT	CASSGRQNTEAFF
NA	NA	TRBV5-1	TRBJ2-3	TGCGCCAGCAGCTTTACAGGAACAGATACGCAGTATTTT	CASSFTGTDTQYF
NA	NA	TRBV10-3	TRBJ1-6	TGTGCCATCAGTGACGGTGGGCCAAGAAATTCACCCCTCCACTTT	CAISDGGPRNSPLHF
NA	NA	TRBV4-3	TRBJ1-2	TGCGCCAGCAGCTTTTCGGGGTATGGCTACACCTTC	CASSFSGYGYTF
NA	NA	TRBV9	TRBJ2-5	TGTGCCAGCAGCGTACCCGGATCAGAGACCCAGTACTTC	CASSVPGSETQYF
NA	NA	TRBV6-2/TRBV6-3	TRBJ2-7	TGTGCCAGCAGTTTCCGGGGTCTAGCTACATACGAGCAGTACTTC	CASSFRGLATYEQYF
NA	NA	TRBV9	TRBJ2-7	TGTGCCAGCAGCGTAGGGGTGGATTTCACCTACGAGCAGTACTTC	CASSVGVDFTYEQYF
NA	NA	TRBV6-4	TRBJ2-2	TGTGCCAGCAGGGGTCAGGCTGTCGGGGAGCTGTTTTTT	CASRGQAVGELFF
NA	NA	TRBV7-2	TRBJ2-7	TGTGCCAGCAGCACATCTCATGGGTCTGCCTACGAGCAGTACTTC	CASSTSHGSAYEQYF
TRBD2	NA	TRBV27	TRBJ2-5	TGTGCCAGCACAGGAGCGGGAGGAGGGGAGACCCAGTACTTC	CASTGAGGGETQYF
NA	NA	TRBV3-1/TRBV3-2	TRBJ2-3	TGTGCCAGCAGCCAAGAAGACGGGAGCGGTGATACGCAGTATTTT	CASSQEDGSGDTQYF
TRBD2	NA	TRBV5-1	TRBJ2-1	TGCGCCAGCAGCTGGCTGAGCGGGATGGCGAGGAATGAGCAGTTCTTC	CASSWLSGMARNEQFF
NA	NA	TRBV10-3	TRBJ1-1	TGTGCCATCACCGTTGGTGGGGCAGCGAACACTGAAGCTTTCTTT	CAITVGGAANTEAFF
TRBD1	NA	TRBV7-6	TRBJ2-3	TGTGCCAGCAGCTCACAGGGGGCGCATACAGATACGCAGTATTTT	CASSSQGAHTDTQYF
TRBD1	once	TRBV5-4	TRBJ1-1	TGTGCCAGCAGCTCACGACAGGGGGCGCGCACTGAAGCTTTCTTT	CASSSRQGARTEAFF
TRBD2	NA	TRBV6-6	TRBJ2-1	TGTGCCGGGGGACTAACCTACAATGAGCAGTTCTTC	CAGGLTYNEQFF
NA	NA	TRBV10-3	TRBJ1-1	TGTGCCTCATCACCAGATAACACTGAAGCTTTCTTT	CASSPDNTEAFF
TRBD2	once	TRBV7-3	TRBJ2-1	TGTGCCAGCAGCATTGAGACTAGCGGGACTAGTGAGCAGTTCTTC	CASSIETSGTSEQFF
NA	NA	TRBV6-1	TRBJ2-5	TGTGCCAGCAGTGATAACAGGGTCCAAGAGACCCAGTACTTC	CASSDNRVQETQYF
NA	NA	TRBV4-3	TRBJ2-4	TGCGCCAGCAGCCAGGGGCGATGGGTGAGAGACATTCAGTACTTC	CASSQGRWVRDIQYF
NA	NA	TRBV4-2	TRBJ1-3	TGTGCCAGCAGCCAGTCGCCAGGTTCCTCTGGAAACACCATATATTTT	CASSQSPGSSGNTIYF
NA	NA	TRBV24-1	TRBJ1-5	TGTGCCACCAGTGACCCGACAGATTATCAGCCCCAGCATTTT	CATSDPTDYQPQHF
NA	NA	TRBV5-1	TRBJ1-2	TGCGCCAGCACCCCGGGTGTAAGATTCTTCGGCGGTGGCTACACCTTC	CASTPGVRFFGGGYTF
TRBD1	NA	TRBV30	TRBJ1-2	TGTGCCTTGACAGGGAGGGGCTACACCTTC	CALTGRGYTF
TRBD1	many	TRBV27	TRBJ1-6	TGTGCCAGCAGAATAGATAGGACAGGGGTCAATTCACCCCTCCACTTT	CASRIDRTGVNSPLHF
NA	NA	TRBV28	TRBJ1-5	TGTGCCAGCAGTTTGGATCAGCCCCAGCATTTT	CASSLDQPQHF
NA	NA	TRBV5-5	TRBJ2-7	TGTGCCAGCAGCTTAAGCTTCACTGGGCCAATTTACGAGCAGTACTTC	CASSLSFTGPIYEQYF
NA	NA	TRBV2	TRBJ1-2	TGTGCCAGCAGTGAACGCGGGGTCCCTAACTATGGCTACACCTTC	CASSERGVPNYGYTF
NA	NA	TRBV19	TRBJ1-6	TGTGCCACCCAGATCGGGGAATCACCCCTCCACTTT	CATQIGESPLHF
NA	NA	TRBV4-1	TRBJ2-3	TGCGCCAGCAGCCAAGGAGATACGCAGTATTTT	CASSQGDTQYF
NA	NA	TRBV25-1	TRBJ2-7	TGTGCCCTAGGAGGGGGCGACGAGCAGTACTTC	CALGGGDEQYF
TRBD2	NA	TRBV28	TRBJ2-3	TGTGCCAGCAGTTCCACTAGCGGCAGCACAGATACGCAGTATTTT	CASSSTSGSTDTQYF
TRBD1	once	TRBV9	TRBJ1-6	TGTGCCAGCAGCTATCCAGGGGGCGGACCCCTCCACTTT	CASSYPGGGPLHF
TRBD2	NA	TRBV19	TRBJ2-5	TGTGCCAGTAGCGCTAGCGGGGGGGGGCAAGAGACCCAGTACTTC	CASSASGGGQETQYF
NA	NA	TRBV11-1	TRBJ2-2	TGTGCCAGCAGCTTAGTTAAAAACACCGGGGAGCTGTTTTTT	CASSLVKNTGELFF
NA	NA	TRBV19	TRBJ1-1	TGTGCCAGTAGTATAGCCCACGGATCCACTGAAGCTTTCTTT	CASSIAHGSTEAFF
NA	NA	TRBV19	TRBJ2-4	TGTGCCTCCCAACCAGACGGAGCCAAAAACATTCAGTACTTC	CASQPDGAKNIQYF
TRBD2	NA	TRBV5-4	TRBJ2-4	TGTGCCAGCAGCGCACCTAGCGGGGGGGCAAAAAACATTCAGTACTTC	CASSAPSGGAKNIQYF